The present T cell receptor (beta chain) was sequenced within a study of Graves' ophthalmopathy and Graves' hyperthyroidism. Amplification targeted the TCR beta CDR3 regions, with RNA transcripts as the source material. HTBI primers were used in a first-round RT-PCR, which preceded a second-round multiplex PCR. TCRdb recomputed calls from the multiplex PCR reads with MiXCR, one row per CDR3 protein. Of about 150,000 distinct CDR3 sequences listed, roughly two fifths are singletons. CDR3 size: 16 residues. CDR1 is SGHDT and CDR2 is YYEEEE in the germline V gene. The V segment lost 2 bases and the J segment 5 bases; nucleotides outside the gene matches: 12.

The sequence derives from a woman aged 40-49 years with Graves' ophthalmopathy. The chain links TRBV5-6 to TRBJ2-5; 7 bases line up with TRBD2. Specimen: peripheral blood. CDR3 in DNA: TGTGCCAGCAGCTTCCCGGGCGGGAGAGTTTCGGAGACCCAGTACTTC. It codes for CASSFPGGRVSETQYF. The complete variable domain, with remaining parts taken from reference TRBV5-6 and TRBJ2-5, reads DAGVTQSPTHLIKTRGQQVTLRCSPKSGHDTVSWYQQALGQGPQFIFQYYEEEERQRGNFPDRFSGHQFPNYSSELNVNALLLGDSALYLCASSFPGGRVSETQYFGPGTRLLVL.